This TCR beta chain originates from a study of T cells in localized non-small cell lung cancer. Study findings and constraints: Greater blood T cell density accompanied longer overall survival. Heterogeneity cannot be ruled out, as sequencing used one tumor region only.

CDR3 length equals 14 residues. V was pared by 6 bases and J by 2 bases, with 5 bases of the junction left unmatched. Germline lookup yields CDR1 MNHGY and CDR2 SAAAGT. This clone was seen a single time. The antigen is undetermined. Assay used: immunoSEQ multiplex PCR; TCRdb lists only in-frame clones, some missing. The sample shows about 2,900 clones, around 34% of them seen only once. This specimen was normal lung tissue next to the tumor, taken before any cancer treatment. The TCR sequence derives from a male donor aged 60 or over with stage I squamous cell lung carcinoma. The chain carries TRBV6-8 and TRBJ2-3; 7 nucleotides match TRBD1. The CDR3 is CASSDRASTDTQYF. For the CDR3, the DNA is TGTGCCAGCAGCGACAGGGCATCCACAGATACGCAGTATTTT.